This T cell receptor (beta chain) was observed in a study of CD4 T cell repertoires in COVID-19. Across the whole study: CFSE-low cells expanded approximately eleven days with IL-2, then restimulated with other coronavirus spikes.

Sequencing was done directly on freshly isolated, uncultured memory T cells. Study-wide points: SARS-CoV and/or HKU1 spike cultures shared between about 6 and 26% of SARS-CoV-2 clonotypes. Two or all three memory subsets shared several highly expanded SARS-CoV-2-reactive clonotypes.

For this clone: Its antigen is as yet unknown.

The germline V gene encodes CDR1 SGHVS and CDR2 FQNEAQ. The trim removed 5 bases at V and 1 base at J, leaving 12 bases unmatched. The length of the CDR3 is 17 residues. The protocol was immunoSEQ multiplex PCR, while the TCRdb copy is restricted to in-frame clones and leaves out a portion. The repertoire consists of about 24,000 clones, with over 90% occurring once and the leading ten covering about 0.66%. This receptor was identified in a human donor who had COVID-19. This chain links TRBV7-8 with TRBJ2-3; TRBD1 agrees at 7 bases. The specimen was circulating follicular helper CD4+ T cells (cTfh) from blood, collected before the COVID-19 pandemic. CDR3 in DNA: TGTGCCAGCAGCGGCCTCCAGAGGGGGCTGGGCACAGATACGCAGTATTTT. As protein: CASSGLQRGLGTDTQYF.